The clone carrying this TCR beta chain has a count of ten or more. The antigen is unknown. Synthesis of TCR beta cDNA was carried out from 500 ng total RNA with a constant-region primer. The TCR beta library was amplified through three nested multiplex PCR rounds in a modified ARM-PCR procedure. TRBV1-TRBV30 forward and Cbeta reverse primers drove the first two approximately 10-cycle rounds. One entry per CDR3 protein, called by TCRdb with MiXCR from the multiplex PCR reads. The table has about 180,000 distinct CDR3 sequences, about 60% seen once. The germline CDR1 and CDR2 sequences are SGHAT and FQNNGV. Unmatched junction bases numbered 5, after V lost 4 bases and J lost 5 bases. CDR3 length: 15 residues. Extraction also yielded germline DNA, while blood RNA was obtained from unsorted whole blood. The sample originates from a study of tumor-infiltrating lymphocytes in primary liver carcinoma. Study context: Subjects presented with primary liver carcinoma managed by surgical resection. Tumors, staged T1-T3 N0M0, spanned roughly 4 to 11 cm. Each sample had roughly 3.5 to 7.5 million productive TCRbeta reads regardless of tissue type.

General study results and limits: Tumor-adjacent and tumor-blood pairs shared less of their repertoires than tumor region pairs shared.

J is TRBJ2-2 and V is TRBV11-2, with 9 bases aligning to TRBD1. The sample was peripheral blood. The receptor was isolated from a man aged 40-55 years with primary liver carcinoma and hepatitis B virus infection. The CDR3 region is CASSWGTGSTGELFF. DNA of the CDR3: TGTGCCAGCAGCTGGGGGACAGGGTCGACCGGGGAGCTGTTTTTT.